This record covers a single T cell receptor beta chain. The antigen remains undetermined. The record originates from a study of cytomegalovirus exposure and HLA in healthy donors. The study's findings and limits: TCR clusters originating in the first cohort tended to co-occur in the 120 validation repertoires, according to a later analysis. Altogether, some 170 TCR beta chains were recorded as cytomegalovirus-associated. Both high specificity and high sensitivity reportedly marked the classifier's diagnosis of cytomegalovirus status. In vitro data verified a few CMV-associated chains as specific for CMV antigens.

TCRdb's copy holds only in-frame clones and misses some; the assay was immunoSEQ multiplex PCR. Of about 120,000 clones listed, roughly 90% were seen once; the top ten hold about 6.3%. Trimming pared 4 bases from V and 8 bases from J, leaving 12 bases between. This CDR3 region has 12 residues. Germline V gene sequence: CDR1 SQVTM, CDR2 ANQGSEA. J is TRBJ1-5 and V is TRBV29-1; perhaps TRBD1 as D (6 bases). Sequenced material: PBMCs. The TCR comes from a woman younger than 35 in good health and CMV-seropositive. CDR3 sequence: CSVAQGGEPQHF. CDR3 bases: TGCAGCGTTGCACAGGGTGGGGAGCCCCAGCATTTT.